The T cell receptor beta chain described here comes from a study of T cells in Graves' hyperthyroidism and ophthalmopathy. TCR beta CDR3 regions were amplified from RNA transcripts. Using the HTBI primer set, a first-round RT-PCR was run on the TCR CDR3. TCRdb fed the multiplex PCR reads into MiXCR, producing one record per CDR3 protein. The sample lists 300,000 to 500,000 distinct CDR3 sequences, over 12% occurring once. Trimming took off 10 bases at V and 0 bases at J, with 7 bases between the two ends. This CDR3 has 11 residues. Germline V CDR1 and CDR2: MDHEN, SYDVKM. This clonotype has ten or more counts.

Source material: blood. The rearrangement links TRBV28 to TRBJ2-7; maybe TRBD2 (5 bases). This TCR was sampled from a man in his forties or fifties with Graves' ophthalmopathy. Here the CDR3 DNA reads TGTGCCACTACTAGCTCCTACGAGCAGTACTTC. Amino acid sequence: CATTSSYEQYF.